Presented here are 27 T cell receptor beta chains from one specimen sequenced in a study of molecular identifiers for immune sequencing clone quantification listed by TCRdb under 2018. The library was prepared using PCR. Sequencing took place on a NextSeq 500. TCRdb reprocessed the public reads (quality trimming at Q25 with fastp, clone calling with MiXCR) and kept in-frame beta chains. Each entry is one CDR3 protein sequence, shown with its most common DNA and genes. The sample data list over 550,000 distinct CDR3 sequences, and about 25% of these were observed just once. Roughly 0.83% of the sample goes to the ten largest clones. The specimen sequenced was naive CD8+ T cells from blood, with Jurkat cell RNA spiked in. The meaning of the sample's cell subset or site label: FACS-sorted CD8+CD4-CCR7+CD45RA+ naive T cells. These receptors were taken from a human donor in good health. Some libraries in this study had Jurkat cell RNA spiked in.

Worth noting for this clonotype: At one of its ends the junction is not consistent with the germline gene, which may arise from a read error. This sequence joins TRBV11-2 and TRBJ1-1; D gene ambiguous. Germline V gene lookup returns CDR1 SGHAT and CDR2 FQNNGV. CDR3 length: 13 amino acids. The DNA of the CDR3 is TGTGCCAGCAGCTCACTACTCGACACTGAAACTTTCTTT. Its protein is CASSSLLDTETFF.

This clonotype has a handful of counts. This rearrangement joins TRBV12-3 or TRBV12-4 to TRBJ2-2, with 9 bases matching TRBD2. The CDR3 spans 15 residues. With 5 bases clipped from V and 3 bases from J, the junction kept 4 bases outside the gene matches. The CDR3 DNA sequence: TGTGCCAGCAGTCTGACTAGCGGATACACCGGGGAGCTGTTTTTT. Translation: CASSLTSGYTGELFF.

The V call is TRBV19, the J call TRBJ2-1; 7 bases line up with TRBD1. Germline V gene data show CDR1 as LNHDA and CDR2 as SQIVND (reference sequence). The CDR3 runs 16 residues. V lost 1 base and J lost 3; bases outside the gene matches: 6. The CDR3 DNA reads as TGTGCCAGTAGTATAGGCGACAGGGCACTCTACAATGAGCAGTTCTTC. Its protein product is CASSIGDRALYNEQFF.

This clonotype was seen many times. This chain links TRBV9 with TRBJ1-1; 8 bases map to TRBD1. Germline CDR1 is SGDLS and CDR2 is YYNGEE. J lost 7 bases, V lost 0 bases, and 11 bases had no gene match. The length of the CDR3 is 16 residues. The CDR3 DNA follows: TGTGCCAGCAGCGTAGAGGACAGGGCAGGAGATAATGAAGCTTTCTTT. It translates to CASSVEDRAGDNEAFF. Variable domain in full (rest from reference TRBV9 and TRBJ1-1): DSGVTQTPKHLITATGQRVTLRCSPRSGDLSVYWYQQSLDQGLQFLIQYYNGEERAKGNILERFSAQQFPDLHSELNLSSLELGDSALYFCASSVEDRAGDNEAFFGQGTRLTVV.

This clonotype was seen a handful of times. The chain recombines TRBV2 with TRBJ2-2; 10 bases are a match to TRBD2. The germline V gene has CDR1 SNHLY and CDR2 FYNNEI. CDR3 length: 16 amino acids. V was pared by 6 bases and J by 1 base, with 5 bases of the junction left unmatched. The CDR3 loop is CASRDRLAGNTGELFF. CDR3 bases: TGTGCCAGCAGGGACAGACTAGCGGGGAACACCGGGGAGCTGTTTTTT.

Turning to this clonotype: Being one base from a much bigger clone, this may be a read error. The chain recombines TRBV27 with TRBJ2-7, with D possibly TRBD2 on 7 matching bases. Germline V lookup: CDR1 MNHEY, CDR2 SMNVEV (reference sequence). Trimming pared 6 bases from V and 0 bases from J, leaving 21 bases between. The CDR3 totals 17 residues. The CDR3 protein is CASSPQGRGASSYEQYF. CDR3 coding DNA: TGTGCCAGCAGCCCACAGGGACGGGGGGCTAGCTCCTACGAGCAGTACTTC.

This clonotype was detected a few times. The chain recombines TRBV12-3 or TRBV12-4 with TRBJ1-4; 8 bases are a match to TRBD1. J lost 2 bases, V lost 5 bases, and 13 bases had no gene match. The CDR3 is 18 residues long. As DNA, the CDR3 is TGTGCCAGCAGTATTCTTAGGGGGACAGGCCCCACTAATGAAAAACTGTTTTTT. It translates to CASSILRGTGPTNEKLFF.

CDR3 region: CASSQQGGVYAGNTIYF. Here the CDR3 DNA reads TGCGCCAGCAGCCAACAAGGGGGGGTCTATGCTGGAAACACCATATATTTT. The chain links TRBV4-1 to TRBJ1-3, with a possible D match to TRBD1 (6 bases). The length of the CDR3 is 17 residues. Germline loops: CDR1 MGHRA, CDR2 YSYEKL. The V gene lost 2 bases and the J gene lost 2 bases, with 16 bases spanning the gap.

This clonotype occurred many times. The chain couples TRBV7-9 to TRBJ2-5; maybe TRBD1 (5 bases). Germline-derived CDR1 and CDR2 are SEHNR and FQNEAQ (reference sequence). The V end lost 7 bases, the J end lost 3 bases, and 12 bases lay between the germline ends. This CDR3 comprises 13 residues. The CDR3 region is CASTIGAEETQYF. The CDR3 DNA sequence: TGTGCCAGCACCATAGGGGCAGAAGAGACCCAGTACTTC.

This clonotype was seen at least ten times. The chain links TRBV6-5 to TRBJ1-1, with unresolved D. This CDR3 is built from 12 residues. Trimming removed 9 bases at V and 2 bases at J, with 10 bases between. Germline-derived CDR1 and CDR2 are MNHEY and SVGAGI. The CDR3 DNA reads TGTGCCAGAGTTCCAACTAACACTGAAGCTTTCTTT. Translating gives CARVPTNTEAFF.

This clonotype was found many times. The rearrangement joins TRBV6-5 to TRBJ2-2; no firm D call. The V end was cut by 0 bases, the J end by 5 bases, with 4 bases between. The CDR3 runs 13 residues. Germline V gives CDR1 MNHEY, CDR2 SVGAGI. The CDR3 spells CASSYSGTGELFF. CDR3 nucleotides: TGTGCCAGCAGTTACTCTGGGACCGGGGAGCTGTTTTTT.

This clonotype has more than one count but fewer than ten. The chain couples TRBV11-3 to TRBJ2-1; a weak D match, TRBD2 (6 bases). This CDR3 has 13 amino acids. CDR1 is SGHNT, CDR2 YENEEA, per germline. Deletions cut 3 bases from V and 6 bases from J, with 9 bases between. CDR3 nucleotides: TGTGCCAGCAGCTTCCGGGGGTCCAATGAGCAGTTCTTC. Its translation is CASSFRGSNEQFF.

The chain joins TRBV14 to TRBJ2-7; 9 positions agree with TRBD2. V shed 4 bases and J 4 bases; nucleotides not matched to a gene: 11. CDR1 SGHDN and CDR2 FVKESK come from the germline V gene. The CDR3 has 16 residues. The CDR3 spells CASSPTWRGGLYEQYF. CDR3 bases: TGTGCCAGCAGCCCCACTTGGCGGGGGGGCCTGTACGAGCAGTACTTC.

The chain links TRBV19 to TRBJ2-5; 8 nucleotides line up with TRBD2. The CDR3 contains 15 residues. Trimming at V came to 5 bases and at J to 1 base, leaving 6 bases not matched to a gene. Germline CDR1 reads LNHDA; CDR2 reads SQIVND (reference sequence). CDR3 protein: CASSGAGDFQETQYF. The CDR3 DNA is TGTGCCAGTAGTGGAGCGGGGGACTTCCAAGAGACCCAGTACTTC.

The genes are TRBV20-1 and TRBJ2-7; D is perhaps TRBD1 (7 bases). From germline, CDR1 is DFQATT and CDR2 SNEGSKA (reference sequence). This CDR3 comprises 16 residues. With 3 bases removed from V and 2 bases from J, the gap between germline ends came to 20 bases. CDR3 protein: CSASQIPGQRAYEQYF. Written as DNA, the CDR3 is TGCAGTGCTAGCCAAATCCCGGGACAGCGGGCCTACGAGCAGTACTTC.

CDR3 DNA: TGTGCCAGCAGCCCTCCTGCCCTAGTTGCCAATGAGCAGTTCTTC. It is translated as CASSPPALVANEQFF. The chain links TRBV5-6 to TRBJ2-1; no clear D. This CDR3 region has 15 residues. V lost 4 bases and J lost 6, with 17 bases in between. Germline V lookup: CDR1 SGHDT, CDR2 YYEEEE.

This clonotype was seen more than once but under ten times. This sequence joins TRBV20-1 and TRBJ2-2, with D tentatively TRBD1 or TRBD2 (5 bases each). Germline CDR1 is DFQATT and CDR2 is SNEGSKA (reference sequence). CDR3 size: 19 residues. Written as DNA, the CDR3 is TGCACCTCGGTGTGGGGGACCTCTCGCTGGCGAGCGAACACCGGGGAGCTGTTTTTT. Its protein is CTSVWGTSRWRANTGELFF.

In its sample, this clonotype was seen a few times. V usage is TRBV4-1 and J usage is TRBJ1-5; TRBD1 aligns across 7 bases. The trim removed 3 bases at V and 7 bases at J, leaving 12 bases unmatched. Per the germline V gene, CDR1 is MGHRA and CDR2 is YSYEKL. This CDR3 is built from 16 residues. CDR3 in DNA: TGCGCCAGCAGCCACGAAGACAGGGCCCTGGGGCAGCCCCAGCATTTT. Translating gives CASSHEDRALGQPQHF.

The chain uses TRBV19 and TRBJ1-5; 7 positions match TRBD1. Germline CDR1 reads LNHDA; CDR2 reads SQIVND (reference sequence). V shed 5 bases, J shed 0 bases, and the junction held 7 bases outside the gene matches. The CDR3 loop spans 16 amino acids. CDR3 DNA sequence: TGTGCCAGTAGTTTGACAGGGCACTATAGCAATCAGCCCCAGCATTTT. It encodes CASSLTGHYSNQPQHF.

CDR3 DNA: TGCAGTGCTAGCCTCGGCAGGGGCTCCTACGAGCAGTACTTC. It yields the protein CSASLGRGSYEQYF. The chain carries TRBV20-1 and TRBJ2-7; D might be TRBD1 (6 bases). The germline V and J ends were trimmed by 3 bases and 0 bases, with 12 bases remaining between them. This CDR3 is built from 14 residues. Germline-derived CDR1 and CDR2 are DFQATT and SNEGSKA (reference sequence).

This clonotype was seen many times. The chain has TRBV29-1 and TRBJ2-5, with D possibly called TRBD1 or TRBD2 (5 bases each). The CDR3 loop spans 17 amino acids. Looked up from germline, CDR1 is SQVTM and CDR2 is ANQGSEA. V was cut by 2 bases and J by 2 bases, with 21 bases left in between. CDR3 in amino acids: CSVETPLEGRVQETQYF. The CDR3 region has the DNA TGCAGCGTTGAAACTCCCCTAGAGGGGCGGGTGCAAGAGACCCAGTACTTC.

As regards this clonotype: This may arise from a read error, as a much more abundant clone is one base away. V is TRBV27 and J is TRBJ1-5; D gene uncertain. Trimming took 6 bases from V and 0 from J, leaving 15 bases between them. This CDR3 is 16 amino acids long. The germline CDR1 and CDR2 sequences are MNHEY and SMNVEV (reference sequence). This chain's CDR3 is CASSHFASFSNQPQHF. The CDR3 DNA reads TGTGCCAGCAGCCACTTCGCGTCCTTTAGCAATCAGCCCCAGCATTTT.

The V and J genes are TRBV30 and TRBJ2-7; possible D gene TRBD1, 5 bases. Trimming removed 4 bases at V and 2 bases at J, with 12 bases between. Germline V CDR1 and CDR2: GTSNPN, SVGIG (reference sequence). The CDR3 has 13 amino acids. The CDR3, as DNA: TGTGCCTGGACGAACAGGTCCCCCTACGAGCAGTACTTC. Translating it yields CAWTNRSPYEQYF.

Only a few counts were recorded for this clonotype. The chain joins TRBV7-9 to TRBJ2-5; TRBD2 is a possible D gene (5 bases). Trimming cost V 6 bases and J 2 bases, with 16 bases left between them. Looked up from germline, CDR1 is SEHNR and CDR2 is FQNEAQ (reference sequence). The CDR3 spans 15 residues. CDR3 amino acids: CASRPSTGLQETQYF. The CDR3 DNA sequence: TGTGCCAGCAGACCTAGCACCGGCCTACAAGAGACCCAGTACTTC.

This clonotype was counted many times. This chain connects TRBV4-3 to TRBJ2-6, with D uncertain. V was clipped by 2 bases and J by 0 bases, with 8 bases between them. The germline gives CDR1 LGHNA, CDR2 YSLEER. There are 16 residues in the CDR3. In DNA, the CDR3 is TGCGCCAGCAGCCAAAACTTTAACTCTGGGGCCAACGTCCTGACTTTC. Its translation: CASSQNFNSGANVLTF.

The rearrangement joins TRBV14 to TRBJ1-1, with no clear D. CDR1 and CDR2 from the germline V gene are SGHDN and FVKESK. The V and J ends lost 1 base and 3 bases respectively, with 12 bases between them. The length of the CDR3 is 15 residues. The DNA of the CDR3 is TGTGCCAGCAGCCAAGGTTTTGAGGTGGACACTGAAGCTTTCTTT. Its translation is CASSQGFEVDTEAFF.

About this clonotype itself: A junction boundary mismatches the germline segment, possibly from a read error. The V and J genes are TRBV7-9 and TRBJ1-1; no reliable D call. CDR1 and CDR2 (germline): SEHNR, FQNEAQ (reference sequence). The CDR3 consists of 13 residues. The CDR3 nucleotides are TGTGCCAGCAACTTAAACTTGCACACTGCAGCTTTCTTT. Translating gives CASNLNLHTAAFF.